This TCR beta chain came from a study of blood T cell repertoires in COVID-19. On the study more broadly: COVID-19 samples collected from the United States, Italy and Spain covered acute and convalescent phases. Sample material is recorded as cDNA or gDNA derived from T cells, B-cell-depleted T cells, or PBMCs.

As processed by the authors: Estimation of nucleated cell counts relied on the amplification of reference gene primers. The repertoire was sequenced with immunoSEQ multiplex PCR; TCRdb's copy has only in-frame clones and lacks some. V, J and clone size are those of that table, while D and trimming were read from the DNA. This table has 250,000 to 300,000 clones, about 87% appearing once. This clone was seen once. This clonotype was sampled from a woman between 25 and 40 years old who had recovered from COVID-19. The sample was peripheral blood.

The CDR3 reads CASSFSQGGYTF. The CDR3 region has the DNA TGCGCCAGCAGCTTTTCCCAGGGTGGCTACACCTTC. V is TRBV5-1 and J is TRBJ1-2; D might be TRBD1 (5 bases). Trimming shortened V by 2 bases and J by 7 bases, and 9 bases separated the two germline ends. The CDR3 is 12 residues long. Germline values: CDR1 SGHRS, CDR2 YFSETQ.